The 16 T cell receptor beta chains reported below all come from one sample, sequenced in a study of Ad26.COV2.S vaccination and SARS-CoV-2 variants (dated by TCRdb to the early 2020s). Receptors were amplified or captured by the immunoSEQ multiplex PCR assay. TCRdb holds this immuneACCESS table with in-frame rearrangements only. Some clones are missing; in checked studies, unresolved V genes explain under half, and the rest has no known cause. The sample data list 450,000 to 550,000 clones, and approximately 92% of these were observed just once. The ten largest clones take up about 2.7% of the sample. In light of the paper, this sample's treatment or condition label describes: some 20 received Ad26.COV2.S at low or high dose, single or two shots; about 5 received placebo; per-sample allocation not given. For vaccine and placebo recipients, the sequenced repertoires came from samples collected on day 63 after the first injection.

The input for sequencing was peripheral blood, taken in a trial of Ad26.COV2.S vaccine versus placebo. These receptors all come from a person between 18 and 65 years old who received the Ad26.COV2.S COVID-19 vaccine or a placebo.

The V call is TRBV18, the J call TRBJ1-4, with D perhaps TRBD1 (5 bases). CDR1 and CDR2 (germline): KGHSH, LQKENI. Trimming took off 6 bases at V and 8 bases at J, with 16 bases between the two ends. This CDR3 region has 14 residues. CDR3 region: CASSPWGGEEKLFF. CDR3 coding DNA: TGTGCCAGCTCTCCATGGGGGGGTGAAGAAAAACTGTTTTTT.

The CDR3 loop is CASSPAGRGSHQPQHF. The CDR3 region has the DNA TGTGCCAGCAGCCCCGCGGGAAGGGGGAGTCATCAGCCCCAGCATTTT. The chain recombines TRBV7-9 with TRBJ1-5; D is possibly TRBD1 (6 bases). Trimming took off 5 bases at V and 5 bases at J, with 19 bases between the two ends. The CDR3 spans 16 residues. Germline CDR1 reads SEHNR; CDR2 reads FQNEAQ (reference sequence). Full variable domain (remainder filled in from reference TRBV7-9 and TRBJ1-5): DTGVSQNPRHKITKRGQNVTFRCDPISEHNRLYWYRQTLGQGPEFLTYFQNEAQLEKSRLLSDRFSAERPKGSFSTLEIQRTEQGDSAMYLCASSPAGRGSHQPQHFGDGTRLSIL.

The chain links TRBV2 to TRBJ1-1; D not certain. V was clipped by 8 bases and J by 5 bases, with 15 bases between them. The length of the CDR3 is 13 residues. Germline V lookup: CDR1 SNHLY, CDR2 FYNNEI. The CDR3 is CASRTEGFTEAFF. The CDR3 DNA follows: TGTGCCAGCCGGACGGAGGGATTTACTGAAGCTTTCTTT.

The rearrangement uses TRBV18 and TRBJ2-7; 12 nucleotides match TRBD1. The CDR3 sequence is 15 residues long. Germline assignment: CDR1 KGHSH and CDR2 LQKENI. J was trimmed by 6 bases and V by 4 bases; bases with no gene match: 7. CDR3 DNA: TGTGCCAGCTCACGGGACAGGGGGCGCCTTTTCGAGCAGTACGTC. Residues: CASSRDRGRLFEQYV.

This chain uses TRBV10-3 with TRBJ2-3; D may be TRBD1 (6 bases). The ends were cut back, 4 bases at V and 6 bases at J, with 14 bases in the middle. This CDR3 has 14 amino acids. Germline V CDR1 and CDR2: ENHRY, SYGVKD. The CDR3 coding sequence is TGTGCCATCAGTGTGGAACAGGGTGGGGATACGCAGTATTTT. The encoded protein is CAISVEQGGDTQYF.

DNA of the CDR3: TGTGCCAGCAGCCGAGCGATAGCGGGTTCCTACAATGAGCAGTTCTTC. It is translated as CASSRAIAGSYNEQFF. The V gene is TRBV7-8, the J gene TRBJ2-1; 7 bases are a match to TRBD2. The CDR3 totals 16 residues. With V trimmed by 5 bases and J by 1 base, 8 bases remained unmatched. Germline V gives CDR1 SGHVS, CDR2 FQNEAQ.

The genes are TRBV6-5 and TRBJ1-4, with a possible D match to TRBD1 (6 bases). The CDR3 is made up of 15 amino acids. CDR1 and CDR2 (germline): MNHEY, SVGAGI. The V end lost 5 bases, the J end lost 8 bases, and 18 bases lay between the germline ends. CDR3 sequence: CASSPTGHQKEKLFF. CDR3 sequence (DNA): TGTGCCAGCAGTCCTACAGGGCATCAAAAGGAAAAACTGTTTTTT.

Here the CDR3 reads CASSYRDRPNYGYTF. CDR3 DNA: TGTGCCAGCAGCTACCGGGACAGACCTAACTATGGCTACACCTTC. The chain couples TRBV9 to TRBJ1-2; TRBD1 matches at 7 bases. The CDR3 consists of 15 residues. Germline V gene sequence: CDR1 SGDLS, CDR2 YYNGEE. The V and J ends lost 4 bases and 0 bases, in that order; junction bases with no gene match: 6.

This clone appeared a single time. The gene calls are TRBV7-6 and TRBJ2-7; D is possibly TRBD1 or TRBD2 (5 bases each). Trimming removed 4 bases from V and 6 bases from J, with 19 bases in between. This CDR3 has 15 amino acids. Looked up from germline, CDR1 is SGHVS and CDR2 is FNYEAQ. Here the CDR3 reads CASSWAWGNRGEQYF. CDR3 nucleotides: TGTGCCAGCAGCTGGGCGTGGGGGAATAGGGGCGAGCAGTACTTC.

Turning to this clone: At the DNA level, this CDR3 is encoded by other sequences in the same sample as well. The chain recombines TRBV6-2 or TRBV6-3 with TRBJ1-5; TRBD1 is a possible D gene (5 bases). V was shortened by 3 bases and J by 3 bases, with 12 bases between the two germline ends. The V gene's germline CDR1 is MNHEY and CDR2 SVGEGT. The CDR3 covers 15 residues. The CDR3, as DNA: TGTGCCAGCAGTTATAGGGGTCCCTACAATCAGCCCCAGCATTTT. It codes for CASSYRGPYNQPQHF.

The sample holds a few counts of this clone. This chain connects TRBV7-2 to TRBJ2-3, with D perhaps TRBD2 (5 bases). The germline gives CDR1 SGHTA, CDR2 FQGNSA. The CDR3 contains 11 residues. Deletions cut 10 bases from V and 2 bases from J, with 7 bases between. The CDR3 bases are TGTGCCACGGGATACACAGATACGCAGTATTTT. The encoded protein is CATGYTDTQYF.

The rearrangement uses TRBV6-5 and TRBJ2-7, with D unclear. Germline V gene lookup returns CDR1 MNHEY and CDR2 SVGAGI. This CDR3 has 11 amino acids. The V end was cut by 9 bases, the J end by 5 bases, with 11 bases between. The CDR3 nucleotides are TGTGCCAGGGGATCGGGCGACGAGCAGTACGTC. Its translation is CARGSGDEQYV.

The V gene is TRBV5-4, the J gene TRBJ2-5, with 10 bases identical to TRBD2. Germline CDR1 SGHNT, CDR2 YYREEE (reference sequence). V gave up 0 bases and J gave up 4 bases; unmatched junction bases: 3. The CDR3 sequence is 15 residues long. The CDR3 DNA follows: TGTGCCAGCAGCTTGGAAAGGACTAGCGGAGAGACCCAGTACTTC. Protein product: CASSLERTSGETQYF.

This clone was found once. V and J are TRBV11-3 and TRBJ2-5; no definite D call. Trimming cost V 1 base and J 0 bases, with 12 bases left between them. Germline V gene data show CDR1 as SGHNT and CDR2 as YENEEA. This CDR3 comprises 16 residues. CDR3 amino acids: CASSLVVSPYQETQYF. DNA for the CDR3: TGTGCCAGCAGCTTAGTTGTCTCCCCGTACCAAGAGACCCAGTACTTC.

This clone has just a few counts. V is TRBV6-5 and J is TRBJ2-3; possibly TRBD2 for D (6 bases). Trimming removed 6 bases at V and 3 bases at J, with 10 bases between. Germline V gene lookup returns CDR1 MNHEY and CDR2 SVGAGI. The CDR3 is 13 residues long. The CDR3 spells CASRLEGTDTQYF. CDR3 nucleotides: TGTGCCAGCAGATTGGAGGGGACAGATACGCAGTATTTT.

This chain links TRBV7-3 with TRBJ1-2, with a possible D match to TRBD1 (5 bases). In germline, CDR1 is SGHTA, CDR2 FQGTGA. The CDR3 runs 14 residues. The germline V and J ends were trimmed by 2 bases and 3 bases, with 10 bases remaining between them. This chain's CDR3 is CASSLAGGDYGYTF. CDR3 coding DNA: TGTGCCAGCAGCTTAGCCGGAGGGGACTATGGCTACACCTTC.